Presented here are 25 T cell receptor beta chains from one specimen sequenced in a study of T cell responses to AZD1222 COVID-19 vaccine. TCRdb's table, derived via immunoSEQ multiplex PCR, lists solely in-frame clones and lacks some. The data contain just under 95,000 clones, 88% of them singletons. The sequencing here drew on peripheral blood, taken on day 0 of AZD1222 vaccination. The receptors were sampled from an adult in good health.

The V gene is TRBV19, the J gene TRBJ1-5, with 8 bases matching TRBD1. Germline trimming cut 8 bases from V and 5 bases from J; bases unmatched to any gene: 8. The CDR3 runs to 14 residues. Per germline, CDR1 LNHDA and CDR2 SQIVND (reference sequence). Here the CDR3 reads CASGGTGGYQPQHF. CDR3 in DNA: TGTGCCAGTGGGGGAACAGGGGGATATCAGCCCCAGCATTTT. The full variable domain, its missing parts supplied by reference TRBV19 and TRBJ1-5, is DGGITQSPKYLFRKEGQNVTLSCEQNLNHDAMYWYRQDPGQGLRLIYYSQIVNDFQKGDIAEGYSVSREKKESFPLTVTSAQKNPTAFYLCASGGTGGYQPQHFGDGTRLSIL.

The genes are TRBV6-1 and TRBJ2-1; 9 bases map to TRBD1. The V gene's germline CDR1 is MNHNS and CDR2 SASEGT. CDR3 length: 19 amino acids. Unmatched junction bases numbered 15, after V lost 4 bases and J lost 2 bases. CDR3 sequence reads: CASSVPGQGKLWTYNEQFF. Written as DNA, the CDR3 is TGTGCCAGCAGTGTGCCGGGACAGGGAAAGTTATGGACCTACAATGAGCAGTTCTTC.

The gene calls are TRBV9 and TRBJ1-6; TRBD1 matches at 8 bases. The CDR3 consists of 15 residues. V trimming: 1 base; J trimming: 7 bases; junction bases outside the gene matches: 4. Germline CDR1 SGDLS, CDR2 YYNGEE. The CDR3: CASSVKWDRNSPLHF. In nucleotides, the CDR3 is TGTGCCAGCAGCGTAAAGTGGGACAGGAATTCACCCCTCCACTTT.

The chain employs TRBV9 and TRBJ1-1; TRBD1 is a possible D gene (5 bases). V was clipped by 4 bases and J by 2 bases, with 9 bases between them. The CDR3 contains 13 residues. Germline V gene lookup returns CDR1 SGDLS and CDR2 YYNGEE. CDR3 sequence: CASSSDTNTEAFF. CDR3 nucleotide sequence: TGTGCCAGCAGCTCGGACACCAACACTGAAGCTTTCTTT.

The chain uses TRBV11-1 and TRBJ2-1; perhaps TRBD2 as D (6 bases). Germline V lookup: CDR1 SGHAT, CDR2 FQDESV (reference sequence). The CDR3 is made up of 16 amino acids. The ends were cut back, 3 bases at V and 7 bases at J, with 19 bases in the middle. The CDR3 region is CASSFDPGVSWNEQFF. CDR3 nucleotide sequence: TGTGCCAGCAGCTTCGACCCGGGGGTCTCGTGGAATGAGCAGTTCTTC.

Ten or more counts support this clone. This chain uses TRBV2 with TRBJ1-3; no clear D. Looked up from germline, CDR1 is SNHLY and CDR2 is FYNNEI. The CDR3 sequence is 14 residues long. V shed 1 base and J shed 4 bases, with 8 bases lying between them. CDR3 DNA sequence: TGTGCCAGCAGTGAAGTCGTAAGGGGAAACACCATATATTTT. Amino acid sequence: CASSEVVRGNTIYF.

The chain joins TRBV7-2 to TRBJ2-7, with D maybe TRBD2 (6 bases). Germline V CDR1 and CDR2: SGHTA, FQGNSA. V lost 5 bases and J 2 bases, leaving 13 bases between the germline ends. CDR3 size: 14 residues. The CDR3 nucleotides read TGTGCCAGCAGCCTTGGACTATTACCCTACGAGCAGTACTTC. As protein: CASSLGLLPYEQYF.

V gene TRBV19 combines with J gene TRBJ1-5; unclear D gene. V lost 6 bases, J lost 7 bases, and 13 bases lay in between. The CDR3 consists of 13 residues. The germline V gene has CDR1 LNHDA and CDR2 SQIVND (reference sequence). CDR3: CASSALQVQPQHF. In DNA form, the CDR3 reads TGTGCCAGTAGCGCTTTGCAGGTCCAGCCCCAGCATTTT.

V and J are TRBV19 and TRBJ1-1; no clear D. CDR3 length: 14 residues. Trimming pared 8 bases from V and 0 bases from J, leaving 13 bases between. Germline V gene sequence: CDR1 LNHDA, CDR2 SQIVND (reference sequence). This chain's CDR3 is CASSTELLNTEAFF. The CDR3 DNA sequence: TGTGCCAGTTCGACGGAGCTTTTGAACACTGAAGCTTTCTTT.

This clone is a singleton in its sample. The genes are TRBV5-4 and TRBJ2-1, with TRBD2 as a possible D gene (6 bases). This CDR3 region has 16 residues. Germline V gene sequence: CDR1 SGHNT, CDR2 YYREEE (reference sequence). V lost 2 bases to trimming and J lost 0 bases, with 12 bases between them. CDR3 DNA sequence: TGTGCCAGCAGCTTTCTAGTGGGGGGCTCCTACAATGAGCAGTTCTTC. Protein sequence: CASSFLVGGSYNEQFF.

The V call is TRBV19, the J call TRBJ2-7, with 8 nucleotides matching TRBD2. With 4 bases clipped from V and 4 bases from J, the junction kept 6 bases outside the gene matches. The CDR3 covers 14 residues. From germline, CDR1 is LNHDA and CDR2 SQIVND (reference sequence). The CDR3 protein is CASSSGGPRYEQYF. In DNA form, the CDR3 reads TGTGCCAGTAGTAGCGGGGGGCCTAGGTACGAGCAGTACTTC.

The V call is TRBV6-5, the J call TRBJ1-6; D remains ambiguous. Germline assignment: CDR1 MNHEY and CDR2 SVGAGI. The CDR3 extends over 15 amino acids. V was clipped by 7 bases and J by 0 bases, with 10 bases between them. The DNA of the CDR3 is TGTGCCAGCAACAAAGGGTTCTCCTATAATTCACCCCTCCACTTT. Its protein product is CASNKGFSYNSPLHF.

The chain has TRBV11-1 and TRBJ1-1, with a tentative D call TRBD1 (5 bases). There are 15 residues in the CDR3. With 6 bases removed from V and 0 bases from J, the gap between germline ends came to 14 bases. Germline CDR1 and CDR2: SGHAT and FQDESV (reference sequence). The CDR3 loop reads CASSLQGAMNTEAFF. CDR3 sequence (DNA): TGTGCCAGCAGTCTCCAGGGTGCGATGAACACTGAAGCTTTCTTT.

The chain links TRBV19 to TRBJ2-2; D may be TRBD1 or TRBD2 (5 bases each). This CDR3 is 15 amino acids long. Per germline, CDR1 LNHDA and CDR2 SQIVND (reference sequence). V was trimmed by 3 bases and J by 6 bases, leaving 14 bases between them. The CDR3 sequence: CASSIREGPPGELFF. For the CDR3, the DNA is TGTGCCAGTAGTATCCGTGAGGGGCCTCCCGGGGAGCTGTTTTTT.

V gene TRBV5-5 combines with J gene TRBJ2-7; possible D gene TRBD1, 5 bases. The CDR3 runs to 15 residues. Germline V gene sequence: CDR1 SGHKS, CDR2 YYEKEE (reference sequence). The V end was cut by 4 bases, the J end by 0 bases, with 14 bases between. CDR3 loop: CASSVGHLSSYEQYF. The CDR3 DNA reads TGTGCCAGCAGCGTCGGACACCTCAGCTCCTACGAGCAGTACTTC.

This chain links TRBV10-1 with TRBJ2-7; maybe TRBD1 (6 bases). The CDR3 loop spans 17 amino acids. V was trimmed by 2 bases and J by 2 bases, leaving 19 bases between them. CDR1 and CDR2 from the germline V gene are WNHNN and SYGVQD (reference sequence). The CDR3 coding sequence is TGCGCCAGCAGTGAGCCCCACGGGACAACTGGGACCTACGAGCAGTACTTC. Translated: CASSEPHGTTGTYEQYF.

The chain uses TRBV20-1 and TRBJ2-1; D call uncertain. Trimming took off 5 bases at V and 6 bases at J, with 5 bases between the two ends. The CDR3 contains 10 residues. The germline V gene has CDR1 DFQATT and CDR2 SNEGSKA (reference sequence). This chain's CDR3 is CSALGNEQFF. CDR3 DNA: TGCAGTGCTTTGGGCAATGAGCAGTTCTTC.

This chain connects TRBV27 to TRBJ1-5; the match to TRBD1 covers 9 bases. V lost 6 bases and J lost 6; bases outside the gene matches: 6. CDR3 length: 14 residues. Germline V CDR1 and CDR2: MNHEY, SMNVEV (reference sequence). The chain's CDR3 is CASRRTGEGQPQHF. The CDR3 nucleotides read TGTGCCAGCAGGCGGACAGGGGAGGGTCAGCCCCAGCATTTT.

The rearrangement links TRBV5-1 to TRBJ2-3; TRBD2 aligns across 10 bases. This CDR3 has 17 amino acids. Germline CDR1 reads SGHRS; CDR2 reads YFSETQ. The V gene end was trimmed by 3 bases and the J gene end by 4 bases; junction bases not matched to a gene: 11. The chain's CDR3 is CASSWTSGANGADTQYF. The CDR3 DNA is TGCGCCAGCAGCTGGACTAGCGGAGCTAATGGCGCAGATACGCAGTATTTT. Supplemented by reference TRBV5-1 and TRBJ2-3, the full variable domain reads KAGVTQTPRYLIKTRGQQVTLSCSPISGHRSVSWYQQTPGQGLQFLFEYFSETQRNKGNFPGRFSGRQFSNSRSEMNVSTLELGDSALYLCASSWTSGANGADTQYFGPGTRLTVL.

This clone was picked up one time. The chain carries TRBV18 and TRBJ1-4, with unresolved D. In germline, CDR1 is KGHSH, CDR2 LQKENI. The V end lost 3 bases, the J end lost 0 bases, and 11 bases lay between the germline ends. CDR3 length equals 16 residues. The CDR3 nucleotides read TGTGCCAGCTCACCTCGTTCAGCGGCAACTAATGAAAAACTGTTTTTT. This translates into CASSPRSAATNEKLFF.

CDR3 amino acids: CASTGQGPTKQYF. As DNA, the CDR3 is TGTGCCAGCACGGGACAGGGACCTACGAAGCAGTACTTC. The chain joins TRBV28 to TRBJ2-7; 9 nucleotides align to TRBD1. The CDR3 totals 13 residues. The J segment lost 8 bases and the V segment lost 7 bases, leaving 9 bases of the junction unmatched. The germline gives CDR1 MDHEN, CDR2 SYDVKM.

The V call is TRBV6-4, the J call TRBJ2-7; TRBD2 might be the D (5 bases). From germline, CDR1 is MRHNA and CDR2 SNTAGT. V dropped 3 bases and J dropped 3 bases, with 15 bases sitting between them. The CDR3 extends over 15 amino acids. The CDR3 DNA is TGTGCCAGCAGTGAGACTGTTGGGGAGAACTACGAGCAGTACTTC. Protein: CASSETVGENYEQYF.

The chain couples TRBV5-1 to TRBJ1-1, with D possibly being TRBD1 (5 bases). Germline V gene lookup returns CDR1 SGHRS and CDR2 YFSETQ. This CDR3 spans 14 amino acids. Trimming left V 4 bases short and J 6 bases short, with 16 bases between. For the CDR3, the DNA is TGCGCCAGCAGCCCACCCGGGGACGGCGCTGAAGCTTTCTTT. It yields the protein CASSPPGDGAEAFF.

This clone showed up just a few times. The chain recombines TRBV29-1 with TRBJ1-5, with a possible D match to TRBD1 (6 bases). The CDR3 is 13 residues long. Germline lookup yields CDR1 SQVTM and CDR2 ANQGSEA. V lost 4 bases to trimming and J lost 4 bases, with 11 bases between them. The DNA of the CDR3 is TGCAGCGTTGGAGACAGGTCTAATCAGCCCCAGCATTTT. Amino acid sequence: CSVGDRSNQPQHF.

The V call is TRBV21-1, the J call TRBJ2-1; TRBD1 is the table's D call, not checked against the DNA. TRBV21-1 is an annotated pseudogene. The CDR3 contains 17 residues. CDR3 in amino acids: CASTWGGTGRSYPAQFF. CDR3 DNA: TGTGCCAGCACCTGGGGGGGGACAGGGAGAAGCTATCCGGCGCAGTTCTTC.